These 32 T cell receptor beta chains were all obtained from the same sample, sequenced in a study of T-cell reconstitution after alpha-beta-depleted transplantation in children. Researchers prepared the TCRbeta library using unique molecular identifiers, the study reports. In TCRdb, the PCR reads were re-called with MiXCR into one record per CDR3 protein. Of 400,000 to 550,000 distinct CDR3 sequences listed, 10% to 13% are singletons. Specimen: PBMCs, collected before TCRalphabeta/CD19-depleted stem cell transplant. Receptor source: a child aged 2 to 15 with inherited bone marrow failure, due to receive a stem cell transplant.

This clonotype came up many times. The chain links TRBV20-1 to TRBJ2-2; no definite D call. V lost 3 bases to trimming and J lost 1 base, with 9 bases between them. Per germline, CDR1 DFQATT and CDR2 SNEGSKA (reference sequence). The CDR3 totals 14 residues. Here the CDR3 DNA reads TGCAGTGCTAGTGGGGTAGGGAACACCGGGGAGCTGTTTTTT. The encoded protein is CSASGVGNTGELFF.

This clonotype was counted ten times or more. This rearrangement joins TRBV4-1 to TRBJ2-7; the match to TRBD2 covers 12 bases. Germline trimming cut 8 bases from V and 7 bases from J; bases unmatched to any gene: 6. Germline V gene lookup returns CDR1 MGHRA and CDR2 YSYEKL. The CDR3 covers 13 residues. The CDR3: CASSMTSGREQYF. The CDR3, as DNA: TGCGCCAGCTCCATGACTAGCGGGAGAGAGCAGTACTTC.

This clonotype was seen a handful of times. The genes are TRBV14 and TRBJ2-4; D is perhaps TRBD1 or TRBD2 (5 bases each). V lost 0 bases and J lost 8, with 17 bases in between. The CDR3 spans 16 residues. CDR1 is SGHDN, CDR2 FVKESK, per germline. In DNA form, the CDR3 reads TGTGCCAGCAGCCAAGAAGTTGTGACTCAGGGAGACATTCAGTACTTC. Its protein is CASSQEVVTQGDIQYF.

J is TRBJ2-3 and V is TRBV19; D perhaps matches TRBD1 (5 bases). This CDR3 has 16 amino acids. Germline-derived CDR1 and CDR2 are LNHDA and SQIVND (reference sequence). Trimming pared 2 bases from V and 1 base from J, leaving 13 bases between. CDR3 DNA: TGTGCCAGTAGTATATCAGGCGGCAGGGGCACAGATACGCAGTATTTT. The encoded protein is CASSISGGRGTDTQYF. The full variable domain, in which reference TRBV19 and TRBJ2-3 provide the parts outside the CDR3, is DGGITQSPKYLFRKEGQNVTLSCEQNLNHDAMYWYRQDPGQGLRLIYYSQIVNDFQKGDIAEGYSVSREKKESFPLTVTSAQKNPTAFYLCASSISGGRGTDTQYFGPGTRLTVL.

The chain has TRBV5-6 and TRBJ2-5; a possible D gene is TRBD2 (5 bases). The V gene's germline CDR1 is SGHDT and CDR2 YYEEEE. The CDR3 contains 17 residues. V lost 0 bases, J lost 0 bases, and 15 bases lay in between. Here the CDR3 DNA reads TGTGCCAGCAGCTTGGGCTTCGAAGGAGGACACCAAGAGACCCAGTACTTC. Amino acids: CASSLGFEGGHQETQYF.

The chain is built from TRBV7-9 and TRBJ2-3; maybe TRBD2 (5 bases). Deletions cut 3 bases from V and 2 bases from J, with 12 bases between. The CDR3 consists of 15 residues. Germline V gives CDR1 SEHNR, CDR2 FQNEAQ (reference sequence). The chain's CDR3 is CASSFRGFYTDTQYF. CDR3 sequence (DNA): TGTGCCAGCAGCTTCCGGGGTTTCTACACAGATACGCAGTATTTT.

This clonotype was seen at least ten times. The rearrangement joins TRBV28 to TRBJ1-1, with D possibly TRBD1 on 5 matching bases. The CDR3 spans 16 residues. CDR1 is MDHEN and CDR2 is SYDVKM in the germline V gene. Trimming removed 6 bases at V and 5 bases at J, with 22 bases between. As DNA, the CDR3 is TGTGCCAGCAGCCCCTTCGGGGGAGGGATAATGACTGAAGCTTTCTTT. Encoded protein: CASSPFGGGIMTEAFF. Full variable domain (missing parts from reference TRBV28 and TRBJ1-1): DVKVTQSSRYLVKRTGEKVFLECVQDMDHENMFWYRQDPGLGLRLIYFSYDVKMKEKGDIPEGYSVSREKKERFSLILESASTNQTSMYLCASSPFGGGIMTEAFFGQGTRLTVV.

For this clonotype: A much larger clone differs by one base, so this may be a read error. The chain couples TRBV24-1 to TRBJ2-1, with D tentatively TRBD2 (6 bases). This CDR3 is built from 16 residues. Germline values: CDR1 KGHDR, CDR2 SFDVKD. CDR3 nucleotides: TGTGCCACCAGTGATGTGGCGGGAAGCTCCTACCATGAGCAGTTCTTC. Translating gives CATSDVAGSSYHEQFF.

This clonotype was recorded many times. The chain has TRBV5-5 and TRBJ2-6; D is uncertain. CDR1 and CDR2 (germline): SGHKS, YYEKEE (reference sequence). The CDR3 has 16 residues. The V end was cut by 4 bases, the J end by 0 bases, with 11 bases between. The CDR3 coding sequence is TGTGCCAGCAGCGCCACCTCGCGCTCTGGGGCCAACGTCCTGACTTTC. It yields the protein CASSATSRSGANVLTF.

This clonotype was picked up many times. This chain joins TRBV15 and TRBJ2-4; TRBD2 agrees at 7 bases. The CDR3 runs 18 residues. Trimming cost V 5 bases and J 3 bases; bases outside gene matches: 16. Germline lookup yields CDR1 LNHNV and CDR2 YYDKDF (reference sequence). The CDR3 reads CATSRPSSVGEGKNIQYF. The CDR3 coding sequence is TGTGCCACCAGCCGCCCATCTAGCGTTGGGGAGGGCAAAAACATTCAGTACTTC.

This clonotype was seen many times. CDR3 sequence: CSGAAAGGNEQYF. The CDR3 DNA is TGCAGTGGGGCGGCGGCAGGGGGGAACGAGCAGTACTTC. The chain links TRBV20-1 to TRBJ2-7; possible D gene TRBD1, 7 bases. In germline, CDR1 is DFQATT, CDR2 SNEGSKA (reference sequence). CDR3 length: 13 amino acids. V dropped 7 bases and J dropped 5 bases, with 18 bases sitting between them.

This clonotype occurred many times. The V call is TRBV28, the J call TRBJ2-7; D is possibly TRBD1 or TRBD2 (7 bases each). Trimming cost V 9 bases and J 1 base, with 22 bases left between them. The CDR3 runs to 16 residues. Germline CDR1 reads MDHEN; CDR2 reads SYDVKM. The CDR3: CASYLRGDSSSYEQYF. The CDR3 DNA follows: TGTGCCAGTTACCTCCGGGGGGACAGTTCTTCCTACGAGCAGTACTTC.

This clonotype was seen more than once but under ten times. The chain combines TRBV20-1 with TRBJ1-4; D might be TRBD1 (6 bases). The germline V gene encodes CDR1 DFQATT and CDR2 SNEGSKA (reference sequence). Trimming cost V 5 bases and J 7 bases, with 14 bases left between them. This CDR3 contains 13 residues. The CDR3 sequence is CSADRGAGEKLFF. In DNA form, the CDR3 reads TGCAGTGCTGATCGGGGGGCGGGTGAAAAACTGTTTTTT.

This clonotype was detected ten times or more. The gene calls are TRBV18 and TRBJ1-1, with TRBD1 matching over 7 bases. The germline V gene encodes CDR1 KGHSH and CDR2 LQKENI. J was trimmed by 5 bases and V by 3 bases; bases with no gene match: 6. This CDR3 has 14 amino acids. This CDR3 reads CASSPRGPRTEAFF. In nucleotides, the CDR3 is TGTGCCAGCTCACCGAGGGGGCCGCGTACTGAAGCTTTCTTT. The whole variable domain, remainder taken from reference TRBV18 and TRBJ1-1, is NAGVMQNPRHLVRRRGQEARLRCSPMKGHSHVYWYRQLPEEGLKFMVYLQKENIIDESGMPKERFSAEFPKEGPSILRIQQVVRGDSAAYFCASSPRGPRTEAFFGQGTRLTVV.

There are many counts of this clonotype. The V gene is TRBV28, the J gene TRBJ1-6, with D hard to call. V was pared by 9 bases and J by 0 bases, with 15 bases between. Germline assignment: CDR1 MDHEN and CDR2 SYDVKM. CDR3 length equals 16 residues. The DNA for the CDR3 is TGTGCCAGTAGCGGCCCTCGGAGCTCCTATAATTCACCCCTCCACTTT. Its protein is CASSGPRSSYNSPLHF.

This clonotype was detected ten times or more. This chain uses TRBV4-3 with TRBJ2-7, with D possibly TRBD1 on 6 matching bases. The CDR3 is made up of 14 amino acids. Germline values: CDR1 LGHNA, CDR2 YSLEER. The V gene lost 1 base and the J gene lost 3 bases, with 10 bases spanning the gap. The DNA for the CDR3 is TGCGCCAGCAGCCAAGTTCCAGGGGACTACGAGCAGTACTTC. This translates into CASSQVPGDYEQYF.

The table lists this clonotype with many counts. The chain recombines TRBV5-1 with TRBJ1-2; D perhaps matches TRBD1 (5 bases). This CDR3 comprises 15 residues. Trimming left V 5 bases short and J 10 bases short, with 24 bases between. The germline V gene encodes CDR1 SGHRS and CDR2 YFSETQ. CDR3 region: CASSFGQSIFGHYTF. CDR3 nucleotide sequence: TGCGCCAGCAGTTTTGGACAATCGATCTTTGGGCACTACACCTTC.

This clonotype was seen a few times. This chain uses TRBV7-2 with TRBJ2-7; perhaps TRBD2 as D (5 bases). The CDR3 contains 14 residues. V dropped 3 bases and J dropped 7 bases, with 16 bases sitting between them. Per germline, CDR1 SGHTA and CDR2 FQGNSA. CDR3 DNA sequence: TGTGCCAGCAGCTTCGGAATAGAGCCGGGGGAGCAGTACTTC. Translation: CASSFGIEPGEQYF.

This clonotype was counted at least ten times. In DNA form, the CDR3 reads TGTGCCAGCAGCTTATTAGCGGGACGGGAAGCTTTCTTT. Its protein is CASSLLAGREAFF. The chain has TRBV7-9 and TRBJ1-1; D may be TRBD1 (5 bases). This CDR3 has 13 amino acids. Germline CDR1 SEHNR, CDR2 FQNEAQ (reference sequence). Trimming pared 2 bases from V and 8 bases from J, leaving 12 bases between.

This clonotype was seen a few times. V usage is TRBV15 and J usage is TRBJ2-1; 13 bases agree with TRBD2. The CDR3 consists of 17 residues. CDR1 is LNHNV, CDR2 YYDKDF, per germline (reference sequence). V gave up 2 bases and J gave up 5 bases; unmatched junction bases: 6. The DNA of the CDR3 is TGTGCCACCAGCAGAACGACTACTAGCGGGAGGGACAATGAGCAGTTCTTC. This translates into CATSRTTTSGRDNEQFF.

Concerning this clonotype: This may come from a read error, since a much larger clone is one base off. The J gene is TRBJ2-1, the V gene TRBV5-1; D remains ambiguous. Germline CDR1 and CDR2: SGHRS and YFSETQ. The CDR3 runs to 17 residues. The V end lost 10 bases, the J end lost 0 bases, and 23 bases lay between the germline ends. The CDR3 coding sequence is TGCGCCGGCAAATCCCTTCCCAGCGACGGCTCCTACAATGAGCAGTTCTTC. Protein sequence: CAGKSLPSDGSYNEQFF.

This chain uses TRBV5-5 with TRBJ2-1; maybe TRBD2 (5 bases). V shed 0 bases and J shed 8 bases, with 9 bases lying between them. The CDR3 spans 13 residues. Germline CDR1 SGHKS, CDR2 YYEKEE (reference sequence). CDR3 loop: CASSLGGVYEQFF. In DNA form, the CDR3 reads TGTGCCAGCAGCTTGGGGGGAGTTTATGAGCAGTTCTTC.

The sample holds many counts of this clonotype. The chain is built from TRBV20-1 and TRBJ2-5; D is perhaps TRBD1 or TRBD2 (5 bases each). Trimming shortened V by 0 bases and J by 3 bases, and 20 bases separated the two germline ends. The CDR3 covers 17 residues. Germline CDR1 and CDR2: DFQATT and SNEGSKA (reference sequence). CDR3 loop: CSARDLAPLEQEETQYF. Here the CDR3 DNA reads TGCAGTGCTAGAGATCTAGCCCCTCTAGAACAGGAAGAGACCCAGTACTTC.

The V call is TRBV18, the J call TRBJ1-6; D remains ambiguous. The germline gives CDR1 KGHSH, CDR2 LQKENI. The CDR3 consists of 15 residues. Trimming left V 4 bases short and J 7 bases short, with 14 bases between. This CDR3 is CASSLSGGINSPLHF. The CDR3 bases are TGTGCCAGCTCACTGTCAGGAGGAATAAATTCACCCCTCCACTTT. Drawing the rest from reference TRBV18 and TRBJ1-6, the complete variable domain is NAGVMQNPRHLVRRRGQEARLRCSPMKGHSHVYWYRQLPEEGLKFMVYLQKENIIDESGMPKERFSAEFPKEGPSILRIQQVVRGDSAAYFCASSLSGGINSPLHFGNGTRLTVT.

The V and J genes are TRBV30 and TRBJ1-1; D perhaps matches TRBD1 (5 bases). Per the germline V gene, CDR1 is GTSNPN and CDR2 is SVGIG (reference sequence). The V and J ends lost 0 bases and 7 bases respectively, with 15 bases between them. The CDR3 runs to 14 residues. The CDR3 here is CAWSVGHPAVEAFF. In DNA form, the CDR3 reads TGTGCCTGGAGTGTCGGACACCCGGCCGTTGAAGCTTTCTTT.

This clonotype was detected a few times. The genes are TRBV19 and TRBJ2-7; the match to TRBD2 covers 7 bases. Germline trimming cut 5 bases from V and 6 bases from J; bases unmatched to any gene: 7. Germline V lookup: CDR1 LNHDA, CDR2 SQIVND (reference sequence). This CDR3 comprises 13 residues. This CDR3 reads CASSPGQRGEQYF. In DNA form, the CDR3 reads TGTGCCAGTAGTCCGGGGCAGCGGGGCGAGCAGTACTTC.

Many counts were recorded for this clonotype. This chain uses TRBV6-1 with TRBJ2-7; D may match TRBD1 or TRBD2 (5 bases each). Germline V gives CDR1 MNHNS, CDR2 SASEGT. V was clipped by 8 bases and J by 3 bases, with 14 bases between them. There are 13 residues in the CDR3. Here the CDR3 reads CASSNRDHYEQYF. CDR3 coding DNA: TGTGCCAGCTCCAACCGGGACCACTACGAGCAGTACTTC.

With regard to this clonotype: A much more abundant neighbour one base away suggests this may be a read error. The chain is built from TRBV12-3 or TRBV12-4 and TRBJ1-2, with D unresolved. The CDR3 contains 14 residues. The germline V and J ends were trimmed by 1 base and 0 bases, with 6 bases remaining between them. CDR3 residues: CASSLGRSNYGYTF. The CDR3 DNA sequence: TGTGCCAGCAGTTTAGGACGCTCTAACTATGGCTACACCTTC.

The J gene is TRBJ2-2, the V gene TRBV29-1; unclear D gene. The CDR3 contains 12 residues. Germline V gene lookup returns CDR1 SQVTM and CDR2 ANQGSEA. Deletions cut 4 bases from V and 5 bases from J, with 8 bases between. The CDR3 protein is CSVVGGTGELFF. CDR3 DNA: TGCAGCGTTGTGGGTGGGACCGGGGAGCTGTTTTTT.

Points on this clonotype: This is likely a read error, given that the CDR3 carries no conserved phenylalanine or tryptophan at its end. The chain combines TRBV3-1 with TRBJ2-3; TRBD2 aligns across 8 bases. From germline, CDR1 is LGHDT and CDR2 YNNKEL (reference sequence). The CDR3 runs 16 residues. The V and J ends lost 0 bases and 0 bases, in that order; junction bases with no gene match: 2. The CDR3 DNA is TGTGCCAGCAGCCAAGATGTAGCGGGGAGCACAGATACGCAGTATTGT. Its translation: CASSQDVAGSTDTQYC.

The table lists this clonotype with many counts. The chain uses TRBV5-1 and TRBJ2-7, with TRBD2 identical over 11 bases. The CDR3 length is 13 residues. The V gene end was trimmed by 4 bases and the J gene end by 5 bases; junction bases not matched to a gene: 2. Germline lookup yields CDR1 SGHRS and CDR2 YFSETQ. The CDR3 DNA is TGCGCCAGCAGCGTGGGACTAGCGGACGAGCAGTACTTC. The encoded protein is CASSVGLADEQYF.

This clonotype was recorded many times. The CDR3: CASSQRGLSYNEQFF. The DNA for the CDR3 is TGTGCCAGCAGCCAGCGGGGACTATCCTACAATGAGCAGTTCTTC. V and J are TRBV7-9 and TRBJ2-1; 7 bases line up with TRBD2. Germline V gives CDR1 SEHNR, CDR2 FQNEAQ (reference sequence). With 5 bases clipped from V and 1 base from J, the junction kept 5 bases outside the gene matches. The CDR3 is made up of 15 amino acids.